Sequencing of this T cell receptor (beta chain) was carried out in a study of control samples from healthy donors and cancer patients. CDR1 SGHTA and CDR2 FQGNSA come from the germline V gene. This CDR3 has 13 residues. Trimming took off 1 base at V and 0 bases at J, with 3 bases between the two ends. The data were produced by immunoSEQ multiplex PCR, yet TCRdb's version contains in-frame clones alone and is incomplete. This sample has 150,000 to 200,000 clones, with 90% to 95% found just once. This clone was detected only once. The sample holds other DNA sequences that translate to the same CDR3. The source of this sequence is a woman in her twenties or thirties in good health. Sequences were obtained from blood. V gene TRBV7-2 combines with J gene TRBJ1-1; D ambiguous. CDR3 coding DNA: TGTGCCAGCAGCTTAGGCATGAACACTGAAGCTTTCTTT. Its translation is CASSLGMNTEAFF. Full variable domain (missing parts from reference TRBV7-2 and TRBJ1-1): GAGVSQSPSNKVTEKGKDVELRCDPISGHTALYWYRQSLGQGLEFLIYFQGNSAPDKSGLPSDRFSAERTGGSVSTLTIQRTQQEDSAVYLCASSLGMNTEAFFGQGTRLTVV.